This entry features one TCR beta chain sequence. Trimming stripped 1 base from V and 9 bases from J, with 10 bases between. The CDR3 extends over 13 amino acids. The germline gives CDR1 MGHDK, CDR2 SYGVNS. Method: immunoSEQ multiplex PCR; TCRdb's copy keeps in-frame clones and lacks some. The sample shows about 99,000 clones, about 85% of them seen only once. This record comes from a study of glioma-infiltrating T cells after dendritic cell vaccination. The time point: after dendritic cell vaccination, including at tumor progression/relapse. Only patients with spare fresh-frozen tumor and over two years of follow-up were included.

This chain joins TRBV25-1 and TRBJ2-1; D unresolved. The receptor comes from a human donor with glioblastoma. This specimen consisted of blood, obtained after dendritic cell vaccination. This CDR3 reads CASSESRLGEQFF. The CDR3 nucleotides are TGTGCCAGCAGTGAATCTAGATTGGGTGAGCAGTTCTTC.